The 21 T cell receptor beta chains below were found in one sample sequenced in a study of blood T cell repertoires in COVID-19. Assay used: immunoSEQ multiplex PCR; TCRdb lists only in-frame clones, some missing. The data show more than 200,000 clones, around 87% seen once. Material: PBMCs or T cells enriched from blood (not recorded which). Every receptor here comes from a woman between 25 and 40 years old with acute COVID-19.

The rearrangement uses TRBV5-1 and TRBJ1-1, with 7 nucleotides matching TRBD1. From germline, CDR1 is SGHRS and CDR2 YFSETQ. The CDR3 consists of 14 residues. V was pared by 4 bases and J by 6 bases, with 9 bases of the junction left unmatched. CDR3 loop: CASSLESGQAEAFF. CDR3 bases: TGCGCCAGCAGCCTTGAGAGTGGACAGGCTGAAGCTTTCTTT.

The gene calls are TRBV6-4 and TRBJ2-3; D possibly corresponds to TRBD2 (6 bases). Germline-derived CDR1 and CDR2 are MRHNA and SNTAGT. Trimming removed 5 bases from V and 0 bases from J, with 6 bases in between. The CDR3 is 13 residues long. The CDR3 here is CASSSGSTDTQYF. CDR3 in DNA: TGTGCCAGCAGTAGCGGGAGCACAGATACGCAGTATTTT.

V is TRBV11-2 and J is TRBJ2-1, with 8 bases aligning to TRBD1. V was clipped by 7 bases and J by 9 bases; unmatched bases: 8. The CDR3 sequence is 13 residues long. Germline CDR1 reads SGHAT; CDR2 reads FQNNGV. DNA of the CDR3: TGTGCCAGCAACCGGGACAGGCGAGGTGAGCAGTTCTTC. Encoded protein: CASNRDRRGEQFF. Together with reference TRBV11-2 and TRBJ2-1, the CDR3 gives the full variable domain: EAGVAQSPRYKIIEKRQSVAFWCNPISGHATLYWYQQILGQGPKLLIQFQNNGVVDDSQLPKDRFSAERLKGVDSTLKIQPAKLEDSAVYLCASNRDRRGEQFFGPGTRLTVL.

This sequence joins TRBV6-5 and TRBJ2-2; 7 bases align to TRBD2. Trimming at V came to 7 bases and at J to 2 bases, leaving 7 bases not matched to a gene. Germline lookup yields CDR1 MNHEY and CDR2 SVGAGI. This CDR3 contains 15 residues. CDR3 protein: CASTPSGVNTGELFF. The CDR3, as DNA: TGTGCCAGCACTCCGAGCGGGGTTAACACCGGGGAGCTGTTTTTT.

V gene TRBV7-9 combines with J gene TRBJ2-7, with 12 bases aligning to TRBD1. Germline lookup yields CDR1 SEHNR and CDR2 FQNEAQ (reference sequence). V trimming: 5 bases; J trimming: 3 bases; junction bases outside the gene matches: 8. The CDR3 has 16 amino acids. The CDR3 spells CASSQGTGGQIYEQYF. CDR3 nucleotides: TGTGCCAGCAGCCAAGGGACAGGGGGCCAGATCTACGAGCAGTACTTC.

This sequence joins TRBV12-3 or TRBV12-4 and TRBJ1-3; D ambiguous. The V gene lost 4 bases and the J gene lost 4 bases, with 8 bases spanning the gap. This CDR3 region has 13 residues. The CDR3 DNA sequence: TGTGCCAGCAGTTCCCCTCCGGGAAACACCATATATTTT. Protein: CASSSPPGNTIYF.

The chain employs TRBV19 and TRBJ1-2; a possible D gene is TRBD1 (5 bases). Per the germline V gene, CDR1 is LNHDA and CDR2 is SQIVND (reference sequence). This CDR3 comprises 13 residues. Trimming stripped 8 bases from V and 4 bases from J, with 14 bases between. The chain's CDR3 is CASWAKQAYGYTF. As DNA, the CDR3 is TGTGCCAGTTGGGCAAAACAGGCCTATGGCTACACCTTC. The whole variable domain, filled in from reference TRBV19 and TRBJ1-2, reads DGGITQSPKYLFRKEGQNVTLSCEQNLNHDAMYWYRQDPGQGLRLIYYSQIVNDFQKGDIAEGYSVSREKKESFPLTVTSAQKNPTAFYLCASWAKQAYGYTFGSGTRLTVV.

V and J are TRBV27 and TRBJ2-5; D gene unclear. There are 15 residues in the CDR3. Germline values: CDR1 MNHEY, CDR2 SMNVEV (reference sequence). V was pared by 3 bases and J by 2 bases, with 13 bases between. DNA of the CDR3: TGTGCCAGCAGTTTGGTTAGAGAGAGGCAAGAGACCCAGTACTTC. Its protein product is CASSLVRERQETQYF.

This chain links TRBV5-6 with TRBJ1-2; 11 bases are a match to TRBD1. V lost 1 base and J lost 7; bases outside the gene matches: 6. This CDR3 comprises 15 residues. CDR1 and CDR2 (germline): SGHDT, YYEEEE. CDR3 nucleotide sequence: TGTGCCAGCAGCTTGCGCGGACAGGGGGCTCTTGGCTACACCTTC. This sequence encodes CASSLRGQGALGYTF.

V and J are TRBV10-1 and TRBJ2-7; TRBD1 matches at 9 bases. J was trimmed by 6 bases and V by 10 bases; bases with no gene match: 7. Germline V lookup: CDR1 WNHNN, CDR2 SYGVQD (reference sequence). This CDR3 spans 12 amino acids. The CDR3 is CATGQGIGEQYF. CDR3 bases: TGCGCCACTGGACAGGGGATCGGCGAGCAGTACTTC.

The gene calls are TRBV19 and TRBJ1-5, with TRBD1 identical over 8 bases. With V trimmed by 6 bases and J by 3 bases, 10 bases remained unmatched. From germline, CDR1 is LNHDA and CDR2 SQIVND (reference sequence). The CDR3 consists of 16 residues. This CDR3 reads CASRRQGQAHNQPQHF. Written as DNA, the CDR3 is TGTGCCAGTAGACGACAGGGGCAGGCTCACAATCAGCCCCAGCATTTT.

V and J are TRBV27 and TRBJ1-2, with D possibly being TRBD1 (6 bases). From germline, CDR1 is MNHEY and CDR2 SMNVEV (reference sequence). CDR3 length: 12 residues. V lost 6 bases and J 6 bases, leaving 11 bases between the germline ends. This CDR3 reads CASRRDKDGYTF. In DNA form, the CDR3 reads TGTGCCAGCAGACGGGACAAGGATGGCTACACCTTC.

The chain uses TRBV7-3 and TRBJ2-7; the match to TRBD2 covers 7 bases. V dropped 5 bases and J dropped 1; count of bases not matched to a gene: 8. This CDR3 is 15 amino acids long. In germline, CDR1 is SGHTA, CDR2 FQGTGA. The CDR3 loop is CASSLKQAGSYEQYF. DNA of the CDR3: TGTGCCAGCAGCCTTAAGCAAGCGGGGTCCTACGAGCAGTACTTC.

This chain links TRBV6-2 or TRBV6-3 with TRBJ2-7; D is possibly TRBD1 (5 bases). The germline V gene encodes CDR1 MNHEY and CDR2 SVGEGT. V lost 2 bases and J 3 bases, leaving 11 bases between the germline ends. This CDR3 is built from 14 residues. The CDR3 DNA is TGTGCCAGCAGTTACGTCCAGGGCGTCTACGAGCAGTACTTC. Translating it yields CASSYVQGVYEQYF.

The chain employs TRBV5-5 and TRBJ1-2; possibly TRBD1 for D (6 bases). This CDR3 contains 15 residues. Germline CDR1 SGHKS, CDR2 YYEKEE (reference sequence). The germline V and J ends were trimmed by 3 bases and 3 bases, with 15 bases remaining between them. The CDR3 DNA reads as TGTGCCAGCAGCTCATCGGACAGTGCGGACTATGGCTACACCTTC. The encoded protein is CASSSSDSADYGYTF.

This chain joins TRBV27 and TRBJ1-5; D not certain. Trimming cost V 5 bases and J 2 bases, with 16 bases left between them. Germline V gives CDR1 MNHEY, CDR2 SMNVEV (reference sequence). CDR3 length: 16 amino acids. The CDR3 nucleotides are TGTGCCAGCAGTCCCTGGGTTGGGAGAGGCAATCAGCCCCAGCATTTT. Translation gives CASSPWVGRGNQPQHF.

The rearrangement uses TRBV5-1 and TRBJ1-1; weak D call: TRBD1 (5 bases). The V gene's germline CDR1 is SGHRS and CDR2 YFSETQ. Trimming stripped 4 bases from V and 1 base from J, with 20 bases between. This CDR3 region has 17 residues. This CDR3 reads CASSPTELTAPNTEAFF. CDR3 DNA sequence: TGCGCCAGCAGCCCCACGGAATTGACAGCGCCGAACACTGAAGCTTTCTTT.

The chain employs TRBV15 and TRBJ2-3; D remains unclear. The CDR3 runs to 16 residues. Trimming pared 3 bases from V and 2 bases from J, leaving 15 bases between. Germline CDR1 reads LNHNV; CDR2 reads YYDKDF (reference sequence). Written as DNA, the CDR3 is TGTGCCACCAGCAGGCCCAATGCCTATGTCACAGATACGCAGTATTTT. This codes for CATSRPNAYVTDTQYF. The whole variable domain, filled in from reference TRBV15 and TRBJ2-3, reads DAMVIQNPRYQVTQFGKPVTLSCSQTLNHNVMYWYQQKSSQAPKLLFHYYDKDFNNEADTPDNFQSRRPNTSFCFLDIRSPGLGDTAMYLCATSRPNAYVTDTQYFGPGTRLTVL.

The V and J genes are TRBV11-3 and TRBJ2-7; maybe TRBD1 (6 bases). V shed 1 base and J shed 0 bases, with 10 bases lying between them. The CDR3 is 15 amino acids. Germline loops: CDR1 SGHNT, CDR2 YENEEA. This chain's CDR3 is CASSLATGTSYEQYF. CDR3 bases: TGTGCCAGCAGCTTAGCAACAGGGACCTCCTACGAGCAGTACTTC.

The V gene is TRBV2, the J gene TRBJ2-5; TRBD2 agrees at 10 bases. Germline CDR1 and CDR2: SNHLY and FYNNEI. V lost 4 bases to trimming and J lost 5 bases; unmatched junction nucleotides: 7. The CDR3 is 15 amino acids. CDR3 in DNA: TGTGCCAGCAGTGTAGCTAGCGGGAGCATCGAGACCCAGTACTTC. Its protein product is CASSVASGSIETQYF.

The chain uses TRBV7-9 and TRBJ1-2; 8 bases are shared with TRBD1. Germline V CDR1 and CDR2: SEHNR, FQNEAQ (reference sequence). V shed 7 bases and J 1 base; nucleotides not matched to a gene: 11. The CDR3 totals 16 residues. In nucleotides, the CDR3 is TGTGCCAGCACCAGAGCCCCAGGGGGCCATAACTATGGCTACACCTTC. Its protein product is CASTRAPGGHNYGYTF.